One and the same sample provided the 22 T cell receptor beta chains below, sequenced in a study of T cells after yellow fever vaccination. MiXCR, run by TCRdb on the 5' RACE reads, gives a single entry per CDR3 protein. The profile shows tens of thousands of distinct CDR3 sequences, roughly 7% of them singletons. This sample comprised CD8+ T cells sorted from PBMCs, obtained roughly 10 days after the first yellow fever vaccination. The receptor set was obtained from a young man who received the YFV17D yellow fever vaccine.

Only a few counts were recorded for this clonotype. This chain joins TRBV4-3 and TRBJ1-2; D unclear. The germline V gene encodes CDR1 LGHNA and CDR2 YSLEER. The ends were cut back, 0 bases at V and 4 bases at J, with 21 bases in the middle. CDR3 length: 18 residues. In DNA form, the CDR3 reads TGCGCCAGCAGCCAAGAGGTACCCCTGGACGGATTCGCCTATGGCTACACCTTC. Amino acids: CASSQEVPLDGFAYGYTF.

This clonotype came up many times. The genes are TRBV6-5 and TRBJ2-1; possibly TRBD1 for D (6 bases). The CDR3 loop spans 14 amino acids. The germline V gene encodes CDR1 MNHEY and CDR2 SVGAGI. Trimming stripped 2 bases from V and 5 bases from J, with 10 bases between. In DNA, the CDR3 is TGTGCCAGCAGTTACGGGGACACCCACAATGAGCAGTTCTTC. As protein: CASSYGDTHNEQFF.

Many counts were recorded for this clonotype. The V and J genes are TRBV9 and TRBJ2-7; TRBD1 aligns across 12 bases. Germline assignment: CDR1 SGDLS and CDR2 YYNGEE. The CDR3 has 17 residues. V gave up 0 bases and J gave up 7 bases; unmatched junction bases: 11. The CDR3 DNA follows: TGTGCCAGCAGCGTAGCCGGGACAGGGGGCGCGACTGGGGAGCAGTACTTC. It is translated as CASSVAGTGGATGEQYF.

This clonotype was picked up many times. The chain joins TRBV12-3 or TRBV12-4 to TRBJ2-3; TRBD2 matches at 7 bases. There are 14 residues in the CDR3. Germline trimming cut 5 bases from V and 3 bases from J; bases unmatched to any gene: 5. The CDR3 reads CASSPSGVTDTQYF. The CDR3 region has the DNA TGTGCCAGCAGTCCAAGCGGGGTAACAGATACGCAGTATTTT.

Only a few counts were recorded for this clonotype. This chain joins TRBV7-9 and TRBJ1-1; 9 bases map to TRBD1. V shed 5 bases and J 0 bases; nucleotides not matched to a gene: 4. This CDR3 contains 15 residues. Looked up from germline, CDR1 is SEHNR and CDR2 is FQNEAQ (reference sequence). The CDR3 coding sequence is TGTGCCAGCAGCCCGGGACAGGGATTGAACACTGAAGCTTTCTTT. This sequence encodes CASSPGQGLNTEAFF.

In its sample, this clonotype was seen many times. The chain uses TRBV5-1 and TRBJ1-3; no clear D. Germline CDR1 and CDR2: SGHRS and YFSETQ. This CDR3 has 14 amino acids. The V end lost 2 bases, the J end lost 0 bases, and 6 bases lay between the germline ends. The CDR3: CASSLRGSGNTIYF. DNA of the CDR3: TGCGCCAGCAGCTTACGCGGCTCTGGAAACACCATATATTTT.

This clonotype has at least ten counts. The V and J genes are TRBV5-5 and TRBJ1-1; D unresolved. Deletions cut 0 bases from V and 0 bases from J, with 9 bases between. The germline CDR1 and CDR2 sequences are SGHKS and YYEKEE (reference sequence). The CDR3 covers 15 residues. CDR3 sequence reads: CASSLGGVMNTEAFF. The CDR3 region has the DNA TGTGCCAGCAGCTTGGGCGGGGTCATGAACACTGAAGCTTTCTTT.

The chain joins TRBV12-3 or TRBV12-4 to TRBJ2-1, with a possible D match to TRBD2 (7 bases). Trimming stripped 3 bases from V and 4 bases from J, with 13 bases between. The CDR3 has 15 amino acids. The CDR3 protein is CASSLGGGRYNEQFF. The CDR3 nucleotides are TGTGCCAGCAGTTTGGGGGGGGGCCGGTACAATGAGCAGTTCTTC.

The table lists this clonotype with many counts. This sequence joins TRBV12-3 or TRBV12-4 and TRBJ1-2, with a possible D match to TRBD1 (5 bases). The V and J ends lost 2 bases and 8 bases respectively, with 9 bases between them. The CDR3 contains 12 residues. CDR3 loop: CASSLRGGGYTF. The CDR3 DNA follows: TGTGCCAGCAGTTTAAGGGGTGGCGGCTACACCTTC.

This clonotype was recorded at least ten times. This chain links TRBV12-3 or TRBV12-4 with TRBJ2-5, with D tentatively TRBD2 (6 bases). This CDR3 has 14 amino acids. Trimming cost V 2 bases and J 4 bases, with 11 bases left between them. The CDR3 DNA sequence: TGTGCCAGCAGTTTAACGCGGGGAAGAGAGACCCAGTACTTC. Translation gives CASSLTRGRETQYF.

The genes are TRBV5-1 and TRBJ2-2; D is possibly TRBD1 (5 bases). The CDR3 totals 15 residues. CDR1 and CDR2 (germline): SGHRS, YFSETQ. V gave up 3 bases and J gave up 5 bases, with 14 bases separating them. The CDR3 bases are TGCGCCAGCAGCTGGAAACAGGACGGTACCGGGGAGCTGTTTTTT. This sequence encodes CASSWKQDGTGELFF.

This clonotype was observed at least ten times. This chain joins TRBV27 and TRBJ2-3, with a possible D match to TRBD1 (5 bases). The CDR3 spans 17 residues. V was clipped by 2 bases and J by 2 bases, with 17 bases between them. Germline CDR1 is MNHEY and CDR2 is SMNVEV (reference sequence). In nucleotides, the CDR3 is TGTGCCAGCAGTTTACAGGGATCTGGGTCCCACACAGATACGCAGTATTTT. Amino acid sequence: CASSLQGSGSHTDTQYF.

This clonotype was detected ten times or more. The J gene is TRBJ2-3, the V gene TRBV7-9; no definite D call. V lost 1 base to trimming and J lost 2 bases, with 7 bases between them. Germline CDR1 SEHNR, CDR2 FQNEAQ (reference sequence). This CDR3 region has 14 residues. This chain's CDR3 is CASSLVLYTDTQYF. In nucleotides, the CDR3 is TGTGCCAGCAGCTTAGTCCTATACACAGATACGCAGTATTTT.

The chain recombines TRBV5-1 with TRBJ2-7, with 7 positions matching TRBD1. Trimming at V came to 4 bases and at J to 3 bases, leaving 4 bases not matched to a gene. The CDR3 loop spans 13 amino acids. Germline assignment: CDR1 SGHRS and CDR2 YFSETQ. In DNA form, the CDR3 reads TGCGCCAGCAGCACCACAGGGGTCTACGAGCAGTACTTC. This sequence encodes CASSTTGVYEQYF.

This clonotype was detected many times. The CDR3 nucleotides are TGTGCCAGCAGATTACAGGGGACCTACGAGCAGTACTTC. Amino acid sequence: CASRLQGTYEQYF. The gene calls are TRBV5-5 and TRBJ2-7; 7 nucleotides line up with TRBD1. V was clipped by 5 bases and J by 2 bases; unmatched bases: 4. Germline V lookup: CDR1 SGHKS, CDR2 YYEKEE (reference sequence). The CDR3 is 13 amino acids.

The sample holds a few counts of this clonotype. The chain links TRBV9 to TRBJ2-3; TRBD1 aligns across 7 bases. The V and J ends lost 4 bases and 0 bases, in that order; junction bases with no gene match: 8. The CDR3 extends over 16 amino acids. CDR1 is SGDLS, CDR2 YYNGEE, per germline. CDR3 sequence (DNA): TGTGCCAGCAGCCCAGGGGGAATAGATAGCACAGATACGCAGTATTTT. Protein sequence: CASSPGGIDSTDTQYF. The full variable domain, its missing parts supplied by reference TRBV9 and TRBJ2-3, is DSGVTQTPKHLITATGQRVTLRCSPRSGDLSVYWYQQSLDQGLQFLIQYYNGEERAKGNILERFSAQQFPDLHSELNLSSLELGDSALYFCASSPGGIDSTDTQYFGPGTRLTVL.

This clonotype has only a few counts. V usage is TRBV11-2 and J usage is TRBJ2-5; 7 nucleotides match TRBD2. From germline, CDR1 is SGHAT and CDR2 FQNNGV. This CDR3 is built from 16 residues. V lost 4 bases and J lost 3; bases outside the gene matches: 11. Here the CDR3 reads CASSSPWGSGEETQYF. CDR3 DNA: TGTGCCAGCAGCTCACCCTGGGGGAGCGGGGAAGAGACCCAGTACTTC.

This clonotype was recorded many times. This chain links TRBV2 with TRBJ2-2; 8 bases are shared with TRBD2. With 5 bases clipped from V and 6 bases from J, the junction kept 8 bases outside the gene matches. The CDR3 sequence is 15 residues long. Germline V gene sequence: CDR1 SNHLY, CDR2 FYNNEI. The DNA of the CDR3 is TGTGCCAGCAGTATTAGCGGGGACTCTCCCGGGGAGCTGTTTTTT. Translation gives CASSISGDSPGELFF.

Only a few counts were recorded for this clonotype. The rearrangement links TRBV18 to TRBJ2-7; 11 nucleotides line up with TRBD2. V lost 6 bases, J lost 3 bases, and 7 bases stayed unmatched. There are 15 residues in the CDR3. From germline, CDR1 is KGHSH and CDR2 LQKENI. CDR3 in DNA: TGTGCCAGCTCGCAACTAGCGGGGGATCGCTACGAGCAGTACGTC. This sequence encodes CASSQLAGDRYEQYV.

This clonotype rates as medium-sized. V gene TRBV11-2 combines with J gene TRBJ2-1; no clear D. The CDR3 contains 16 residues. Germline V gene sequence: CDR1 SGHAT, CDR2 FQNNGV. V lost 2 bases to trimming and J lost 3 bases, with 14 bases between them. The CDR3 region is CASSLLSPEYYNEQFF. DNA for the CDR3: TGTGCCAGCAGCTTATTGTCCCCGGAGTACTACAATGAGCAGTTCTTC.

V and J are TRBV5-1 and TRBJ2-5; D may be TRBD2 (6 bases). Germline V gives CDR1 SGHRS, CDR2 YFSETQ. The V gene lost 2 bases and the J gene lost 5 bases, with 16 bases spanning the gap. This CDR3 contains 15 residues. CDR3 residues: CASSFRIRGNETQYF. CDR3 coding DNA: TGCGCCAGCAGCTTTAGAATCCGCGGGAATGAGACCCAGTACTTC.

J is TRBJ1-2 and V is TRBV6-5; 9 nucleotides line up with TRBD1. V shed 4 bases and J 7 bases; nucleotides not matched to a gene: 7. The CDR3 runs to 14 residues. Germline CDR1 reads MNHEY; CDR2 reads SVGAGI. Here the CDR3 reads CASSLSGTGPGYTF. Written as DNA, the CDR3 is TGTGCCAGCAGTTTATCCGGGACAGGGCCTGGCTACACCTTC.